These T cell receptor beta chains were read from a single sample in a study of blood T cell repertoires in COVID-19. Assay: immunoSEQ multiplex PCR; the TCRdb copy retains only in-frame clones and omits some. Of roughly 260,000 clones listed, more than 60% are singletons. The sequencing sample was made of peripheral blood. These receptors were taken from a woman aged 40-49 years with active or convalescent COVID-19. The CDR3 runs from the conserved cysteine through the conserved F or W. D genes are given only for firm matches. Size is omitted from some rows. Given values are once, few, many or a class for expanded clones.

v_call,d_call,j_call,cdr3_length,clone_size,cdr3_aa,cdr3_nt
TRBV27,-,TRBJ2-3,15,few,CASSFGSLFTDTQYF,TGTGCCAGCAGTTTCGGGTCTTTGTTCACAGATACGCAGTATTTT
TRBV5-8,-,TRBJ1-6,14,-,CASSLDRGNSPLHF,TGTGCCAGCAGCTTGGATCGGGGAAACTCACCCCTCCACTTT
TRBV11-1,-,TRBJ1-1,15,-,CASSLALQGTRGAFF,TGTGCCAGCAGCTTAGCTCTACAGGGCACCAGGGGAGCTTTCTTT
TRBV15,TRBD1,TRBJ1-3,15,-,CATSSDRASGNTIYF,TGTGCCACCAGCTCGGACAGGGCCTCTGGAAACACCATATATTTT
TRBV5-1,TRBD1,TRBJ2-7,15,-,CASSTPGQGEYEQYF,TGCGCCAGCAGCACACCGGGACAGGGAGAATACGAGCAGTACTTC
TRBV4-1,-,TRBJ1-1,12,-,CASSQGEAEAFF,TGCGCCAGCAGCCAAGGGGAGGCTGAAGCTTTCTTT
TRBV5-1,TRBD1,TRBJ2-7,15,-,CASSLTGTGEYEQYF,TGCGCCAGCAGCCTCACCGGGACAGGGGAATACGAGCAGTACTTC
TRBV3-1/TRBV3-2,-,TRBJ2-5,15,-,CASSMTRTNQETQYF,TGTGCCAGCAGCATGACTAGAACTAACCAAGAGACCCAGTACTTC
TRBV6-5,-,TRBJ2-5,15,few,CASSQNSGFGETQYF,TGTGCCAGCAGCCAGAACTCCGGGTTTGGGGAGACCCAGTACTTC
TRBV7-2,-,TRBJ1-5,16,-,CASSSFPGNSNQPQHF,TGTGCCAGCAGCTCCTTCCCGGGAAATAGCAATCAGCCCCAGCATTTT
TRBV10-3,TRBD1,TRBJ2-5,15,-,CAISEAGGARETQYF,TGTGCCATCAGTGAAGCAGGGGGTGCAAGGGAGACCCAGTACTTC
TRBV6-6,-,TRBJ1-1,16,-,CASNPGTRGWNTEAFF,TGTGCCAGCAATCCAGGGACGAGGGGGTGGAACACTGAAGCTTTCTTT
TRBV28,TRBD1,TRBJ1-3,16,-,CASSVLTGGRGNTIYF,TGTGCCAGCAGTGTACTAACAGGGGGCAGAGGAAACACCATATATTTT
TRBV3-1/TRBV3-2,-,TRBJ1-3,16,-,CASSSGTTNLKHPIYF,TGTGCCAGCAGCTCCGGGACAACGAACCTGAAACACCCCATATATTTT
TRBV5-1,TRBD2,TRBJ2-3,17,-,CASSLEASGGRADTQYF,TGCGCCAGCAGCTTGGAGGCTAGCGGGGGACGCGCAGATACGCAGTATTTT
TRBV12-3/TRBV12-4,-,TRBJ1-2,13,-,CASSVPGYYGYTF,TGTGCCAGCAGCGTGCCGGGATACTATGGCTACACCTTC
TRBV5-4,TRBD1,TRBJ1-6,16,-,CASSQSAGQGWSPLHF,TGTGCCAGCAGCCAGAGTGCGGGACAGGGTTGGTCACCCCTCCACTTT
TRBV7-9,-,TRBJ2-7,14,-,CASSRVLAPYEQYF,TGTGCCAGCAGCCGCGTCCTAGCCCCGTACGAGCAGTACTTC
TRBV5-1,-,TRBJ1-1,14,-,CASRSETYNTEAFF,TGCGCCAGCCGCAGTGAGACATATAACACTGAAGCTTTCTTT
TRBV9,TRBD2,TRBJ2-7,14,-,CASSATSGGAEQYF,TGTGCCAGCAGCGCGACTAGCGGGGGGGCCGAGCAGTACTTC
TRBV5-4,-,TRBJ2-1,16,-,CASSATRWERINEQFF,TGTGCCAGCAGCGCGACTAGGTGGGAACGAATAAATGAGCAGTTCTTC
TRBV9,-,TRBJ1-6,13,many,CASSDQQNSPLHF,TGTGCCAGCAGCGACCAACAGAATTCACCCCTCCACTTT
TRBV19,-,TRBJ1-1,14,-,CASLRGGGLTEAFF,TGTGCCAGCCTTCGGGGCGGGGGGCTAACTGAAGCTTTCTTT
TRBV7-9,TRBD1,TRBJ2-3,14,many,CASSLGQGPDTQYF,TGTGCCAGCAGCTTAGGACAGGGGCCAGATACGCAGTATTTT
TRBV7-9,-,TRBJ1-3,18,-,CASSAPSGAGIAGNTIYF,TGTGCCAGCAGCGCTCCTTCTGGCGCAGGGATAGCAGGAAACACCATATATTTT
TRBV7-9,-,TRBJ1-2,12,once,CASSTPDRYYTF,TGTGCCAGCAGCACTCCGGACAGATACTACACCTTC
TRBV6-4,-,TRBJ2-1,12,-,CASSDSGRVQFF,TGTGCCAGCAGTGACTCGGGCAGGGTTCAGTTCTTC
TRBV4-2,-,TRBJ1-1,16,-,CASSQDERGPRTEAFF,TGTGCCAGCAGCCAAGACGAAAGAGGGCCCAGAACTGAAGCTTTCTTT
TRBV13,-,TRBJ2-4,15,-,CASSLVGEAKNIQYF,TGTGCCAGCAGCTTAGTAGGGGAAGCCAAAAACATTCAGTACTTC
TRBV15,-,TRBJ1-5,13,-,CATSGISGQPQHF,TGTGCCACCAGCGGCATATCAGGTCAGCCCCAGCATTTT
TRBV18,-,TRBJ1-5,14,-,CASSPPGWDQPQHF,TGTGCCAGCTCACCTCCAGGGTGGGATCAGCCCCAGCATTTT
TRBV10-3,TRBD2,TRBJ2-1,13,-,CAISVGTNSEQFF,TGTGCCATCAGTGTCGGGACTAACAGTGAGCAGTTCTTC
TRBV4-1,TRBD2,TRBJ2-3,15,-,CASSQAGGGANTQYF,TGCGCCAGCAGCCAAGCTGGCGGGGGGGCAAATACGCAGTATTTT
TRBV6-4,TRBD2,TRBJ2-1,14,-,CASSGSGGANEQFF,TGTGCCAGCAGTGGTAGCGGGGGGGCAAATGAGCAGTTCTTC
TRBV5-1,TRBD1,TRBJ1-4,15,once,CASSEGTGADEKLFF,TGCGCCAGCAGCGAAGGGACAGGGGCTGATGAAAAACTGTTTTTT
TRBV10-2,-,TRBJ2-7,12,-,CASSKEAYEQYF,TGCGCCAGCAGTAAAGAGGCCTACGAGCAGTACTTC
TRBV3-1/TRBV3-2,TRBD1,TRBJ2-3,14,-,CASSQDRGTDTQYF,TGTGCCAGCAGCCAGGACAGGGGGACAGATACGCAGTATTTT
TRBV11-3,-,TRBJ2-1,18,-,CASSSHPPGTRPYNEQFF,TGTGCCAGCAGCTCCCATCCCCCCGGGACTCGACCCTACAATGAGCAGTTCTTC
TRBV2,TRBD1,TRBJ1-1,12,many,CAGGTGVREAFF,TGTGCCGGGGGGACAGGGGTCCGGGAAGCTTTCTTT
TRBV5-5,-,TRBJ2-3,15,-,CASSLDSLATDTQYF,TGTGCCAGCAGTTTGGATTCTCTAGCAACAGATACGCAGTATTTT
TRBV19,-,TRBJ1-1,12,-,CASSPGNTEAFF,TGTGCCAGTAGTCCGGGGAACACTGAAGCTTTCTTT
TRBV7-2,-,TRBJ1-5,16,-,CASSLRGGYGNQPQHF,TGTGCCAGCAGCTTAAGGGGAGGGTATGGCAATCAGCCCCAGCATTTT
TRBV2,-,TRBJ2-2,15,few,CASSHPVLRAGELFF,TGTGCCAGCAGTCATCCGGTTCTTCGAGCCGGGGAGCTGTTTTTT
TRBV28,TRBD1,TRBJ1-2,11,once,CASNDRARVTF,TGTGCCAGCAATGACAGGGCCCGGGTAACCTTC
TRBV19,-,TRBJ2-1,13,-,CASNRERYNEQFF,TGTGCCAGTAATCGGGAAAGGTACAATGAGCAGTTCTTC
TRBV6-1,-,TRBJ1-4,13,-,CASSEVRGGKLFF,TGTGCCAGCAGTGAAGTTAGGGGGGGAAAACTGTTTTTT
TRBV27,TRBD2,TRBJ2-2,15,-,CASSYSGGFTGELFF,TGTGCCAGCAGTTATAGCGGGGGATTCACCGGGGAGCTGTTTTTT
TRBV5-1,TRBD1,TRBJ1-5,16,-,CASSLGDSLPNQPQHF,TGCGCCAGCAGCTTGGGGGACAGTCTTCCCAATCAGCCCCAGCATTTT
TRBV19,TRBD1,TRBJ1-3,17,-,CASSMTIRTGTGNTIYF,TGTGCCAGTAGTATGACTATTCGGACAGGGACTGGAAACACCATATATTTT
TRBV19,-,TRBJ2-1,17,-,CASSIGGAGINYNEQFF,TGTGCCAGTAGTATCGGCGGGGCAGGGATTAATTACAATGAGCAGTTCTTC
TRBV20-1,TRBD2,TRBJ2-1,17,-,CSASKWRLANSYNEQFF,TGCAGTGCTAGTAAGTGGCGACTAGCGAATTCCTACAATGAGCAGTTCTTC
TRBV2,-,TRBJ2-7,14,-,CASSADYRLYEQYF,TGTGCCAGCAGTGCGGACTATCGACTCTACGAGCAGTACTTC
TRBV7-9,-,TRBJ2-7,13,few,CASSARTVREQYF,TGTGCCAGCAGCGCCCGGACAGTGCGGGAGCAGTACTTC
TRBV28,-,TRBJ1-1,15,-,CASSQILDMNTEAFF,TGTGCCAGCAGTCAAATTCTAGATATGAACACTGAAGCTTTCTTT
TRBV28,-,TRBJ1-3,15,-,CASSPGAGFGNTIYF,TGTGCCAGCAGTCCAGGGGCTGGGTTTGGAAACACCATATATTTT
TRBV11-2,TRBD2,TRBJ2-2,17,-,CASSSAHGRGNTGELFF,TGTGCCAGCAGCTCCGCCCACGGGAGGGGGAACACCGGGGAGCTGTTTTTT
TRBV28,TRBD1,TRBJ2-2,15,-,CASRSGTVDTGELFF,TGTGCCAGCAGATCCGGGACAGTAGACACCGGGGAGCTGTTTTTT
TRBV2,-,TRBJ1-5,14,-,CASSLTRSNQPQHF,TGTGCCAGCAGTCTCACTCGCAGCAATCAGCCCCAGCATTTT
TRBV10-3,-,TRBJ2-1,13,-,CAISSLSGSEQFF,TGTGCCATCAGCTCTCTCTCGGGGAGCGAGCAGTTCTTC
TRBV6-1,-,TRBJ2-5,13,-,CASSDVGGETQYF,TGTGCCAGCAGTGATGTCGGCGGGGAGACCCAGTACTTC